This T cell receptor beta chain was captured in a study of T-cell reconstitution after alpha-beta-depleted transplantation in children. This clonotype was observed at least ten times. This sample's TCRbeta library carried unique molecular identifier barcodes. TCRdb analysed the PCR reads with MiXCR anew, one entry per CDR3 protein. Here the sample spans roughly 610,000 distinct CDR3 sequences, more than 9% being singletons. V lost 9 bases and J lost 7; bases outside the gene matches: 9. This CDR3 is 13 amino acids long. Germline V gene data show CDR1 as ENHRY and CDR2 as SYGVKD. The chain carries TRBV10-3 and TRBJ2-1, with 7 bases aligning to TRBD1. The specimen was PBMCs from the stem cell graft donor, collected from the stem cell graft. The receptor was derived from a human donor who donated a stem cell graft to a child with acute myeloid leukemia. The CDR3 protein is CAINNVQGNEQFF. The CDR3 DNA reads TGTGCCATAAATAATGTACAGGGGAATGAGCAGTTCTTC.